A selection of T cell receptor beta chains follows, all from one sample in a study of cytomegalovirus exposure and HLA in healthy donors. Sequenced by immunoSEQ multiplex PCR; TCRdb stores in-frame clones only, minus some. The sample lists tens of thousands of clones, about 72% occurring once. Sequences were obtained from PBMCs. These receptors all come from a man aged 25 to 45 in good health and CMV-seronegative. CDR3s include the opening cysteine and the closing phenylalanine or tryptophan. The D gene is left open where the match is weak. Clone size is given for some rows only: seen once, a few or many times, or a class if the clone is expanded.

abundance	v_gene	j_gene	d_gene	CDR3nt	CDR3aa
once	TRBV5-1	TRBJ2-1	NA	TGCGCCAGCAGGGTCGAAGGAGGGCCCTTCTCCTACAATGAGCAGTTCTTC	CASRVEGGPFSYNEQFF
once	TRBV9	TRBJ1-5	NA	TGTGCCAGCAGCGTAGATCAGGGCTACGGCCAGCCCCAGCATTTT	CASSVDQGYGQPQHF
NA	TRBV6-5	TRBJ1-1	TRBD1	TGTGCCAGCAGTTACGGGACAGGCCCGACTGAAGCTTTCTTT	CASSYGTGPTEAFF
NA	TRBV6-1	TRBJ2-5	NA	TGTGCCAGCAGTGAAGCGCACCCAGCGGGAGAGACCCAGTACTTC	CASSEAHPAGETQYF
NA	TRBV7-6	TRBJ1-4	NA	TGTGCCAGCAGCTTAGGGGCACACACTAATGAAAAACTGTTTTTT	CASSLGAHTNEKLFF
NA	TRBV9	TRBJ1-4	NA	TGTGCCAGCAGTTTACCCGGAACAGGGATGGAAAAACTGTTTTTT	CASSLPGTGMEKLFF
NA	TRBV4-2	TRBJ1-1	NA	TGTGCCAGCAGCCAAGGCTGGCAGGGTCCCACTGAAGCTTTCTTT	CASSQGWQGPTEAFF
few	TRBV5-6	TRBJ1-1	NA	TGTGCCAGCAGCGCTAAACAACTAATGAACACTGAAGCTTTCTTT	CASSAKQLMNTEAFF
NA	TRBV4-2	TRBJ1-2	TRBD1	TGTGCCAGCGGGGCCGGGACAGGGGGCGGCTACACCTTC	CASGAGTGGGYTF
NA	TRBV7-7	TRBJ2-7	TRBD1	TGTGCCAGCAGCGCTACCGGGACAGGGTCTTACGAGCAGTACTTC	CASSATGTGSYEQYF
NA	TRBV4-1	TRBJ2-7	TRBD2	TGCGCCAGCAGCCAAATTCCACTAGCGGGAGGTTACGAGCAGTACTTC	CASSQIPLAGGYEQYF
NA	TRBV28	TRBJ1-5	TRBD1	TGTGCCAGCAGGGACAGGGGAAGCAATCAGCCCCAGCATTTT	CASRDRGSNQPQHF
once	TRBV13	TRBJ2-7	NA	TGTGCCAGCAGCACCACAGGCTACGAGCAGTACTTC	CASSTTGYEQYF
NA	TRBV9	TRBJ2-3	NA	TGTGCCAGCAGCCTCAAGGGGGGGCCTACGCAGGCCTTGGGCACAGATACGCAGTATTTT	CASSLKGGPTQALGTDTQYF
few	TRBV7-3	TRBJ2-3	TRBD1	TGTGCCAGCAGCTCAGGGGGCGTCGGCAACACAGATACGCAGTATTTT	CASSSGGVGNTDTQYF
NA	TRBV5-1	TRBJ2-7	NA	TGCGCCAGCAGCTTGGCCGTGGCAGGGGAATACGAGCAGTACTTC	CASSLAVAGEYEQYF
NA	TRBV7-2	TRBJ2-7	TRBD2	TGTGCCAGCAGTTCACTAGCGGGATCCTACGAGCAGTACTTC	CASSSLAGSYEQYF
NA	TRBV29-1	TRBJ2-1	NA	TGCAGCGTTGGTTTCCGGTTTTCCCCGTCGGATGAGCAGTTCTTC	CSVGFRFSPSDEQFF
NA	TRBV5-5	TRBJ2-4	NA	TGTGCCAGCAGCTCCCCTAGCACCAAAAACATTCAGTACTTC	CASSSPSTKNIQYF
NA	TRBV30	TRBJ2-5	NA	TGTGCCTGGAGTGTTAACCAAGAGACCCAGTACTTC	CAWSVNQETQYF
NA	TRBV4-3	TRBJ2-2	NA	TGCGCCAGCAGCCAGAGGTTGGTGAACACCGGGGAGCTGTTTTTT	CASSQRLVNTGELFF
NA	TRBV25-1	TRBJ2-2	NA	TGTGCCAGCAGTCCACCCGGTACCGGGGAGCTGTTTTTT	CASSPPGTGELFF
once	TRBV30	TRBJ1-4	NA	TGTGCCTGGAGTGACACAACTAATGAAAAACTGTTTTTT	CAWSDTTNEKLFF
NA	TRBV19	TRBJ1-1	NA	TGTGCCAGTAGAGAATGGGAACAGGTTGAAGCTTTCTTT	CASREWEQVEAFF
NA	TRBV18	TRBJ2-7	TRBD1	TGTGCCAGCTCACAACGACAGGGGCCCTACGAGCAGTACTTC	CASSQRQGPYEQYF
once	TRBV4-3	TRBJ1-1	TRBD1	TGCGCCAGCAGCCGGACAGGGTTCAACACTGAAGCTTTCTTT	CASSRTGFNTEAFF
NA	TRBV19	TRBJ2-6	TRBD1	TGTGCCAGTAGTATTATGGGACAGGTGATCTCTGGGGCCAACGTCCTGACTTTC	CASSIMGQVISGANVLTF
few	TRBV10-3	TRBJ2-7	TRBD1	TGTGCCATCATTCCGGGACAGGGTACCTACGAGCAGTACTTC	CAIIPGQGTYEQYF
few	TRBV7-2	TRBJ1-1	NA	TGTGCCAGCAGCCGCTGGGGGCAAGGGATGAACACTGAAGCTTTCTTT	CASSRWGQGMNTEAFF
NA	TRBV29-1	TRBJ1-1	TRBD1	TGCAGCGCCGCGGACAGGGAGGGGACTGAAGCTTTCTTT	CSAADREGTEAFF
once	TRBV6-1	TRBJ1-1	NA	TGTGCCAGCAGTGTGACGCGGGGAATGACTGAAGCTTTCTTT	CASSVTRGMTEAFF
NA	TRBV5-1	TRBJ1-1	TRBD1	TGCGCCAGCTTAACAGGGGACGGGAACACTGAAGCTTTCTTT	CASLTGDGNTEAFF
NA	TRBV28	TRBJ2-7	NA	TGTGCCAGCAGTTTGGTTAACGTCAGGGTCGACGAGCAGTACTTC	CASSLVNVRVDEQYF
NA	TRBV25-1	TRBJ1-4	TRBD1	TGTGCCAGCAGTTTAGGACAGGGGGGGAATGAAAAACTGTTTTTT	CASSLGQGGNEKLFF
NA	TRBV7-3	TRBJ2-5	TRBD2	TGTGCCAGCAGCTCCGGACTAGCGGGAGGTGGGGAGACCCAGTACTTC	CASSSGLAGGGETQYF
NA	TRBV2	TRBJ1-6	TRBD1	TGTGCCAGCAGTCGCCAGGACAGGGCGAATTCACCCCTCCACTTT	CASSRQDRANSPLHF
NA	TRBV6-5	TRBJ1-5	NA	TGTGCCAGCAGAAAGGGGCCCGATCAGCCCCAGCATTTT	CASRKGPDQPQHF
few	TRBV7-9	TRBJ2-2	TRBD1	TGTTCCAGCAGGTCCGGGACAGGGTTAGCCCCCGGGGAGCTGTTTTTT	CSSRSGTGLAPGELFF
NA	TRBV27	TRBJ1-5	TRBD1	TGTGCCAGCAGTTTGACAGGGTGGTTAAATCAGCCCCAGCATTTT	CASSLTGWLNQPQHF
NA	TRBV7-8	TRBJ1-1	TRBD1	TGTGCCAGCAGCTACCGGGACAGGGTCCGGAACACTGAAGCTTTCTTT	CASSYRDRVRNTEAFF
few	TRBV19	TRBJ2-7	NA	TGTGCCAGTAGTTCGGGTCCAGCCTACGAGCAGTACTTC	CASSSGPAYEQYF
NA	TRBV6-5	TRBJ2-2	TRBD2	TGTGCCAGCAGTTACTCGCAAGGGGAGGGCACCGGGGAGCTGTTTTTT	CASSYSQGEGTGELFF
few	TRBV7-6	TRBJ2-2	TRBD2	TGTGCCAGCAGCTTAGGGGCACTAGCGGGGGCCGGGGAGCTGTTTTTT	CASSLGALAGAGELFF
NA	TRBV4-2	TRBJ2-7	NA	TGTGCCAGCAGCCAAGATAGAGGATACGAGCAGTACTTC	CASSQDRGYEQYF
NA	TRBV9	TRBJ2-2	TRBD1	TGTGCCAGCAGCCCCTCCCTCAGGGGGCGGACCGGGGAGCTGTTTTTT	CASSPSLRGRTGELFF
NA	TRBV7-2	TRBJ1-2	TRBD1	TGTGCCAGCAGCTTACGACAGGGGGCACGGTGGGGCTACACCTTC	CASSLRQGARWGYTF
few	TRBV7-9	TRBJ2-7	NA	TGTTCCAGCAGCCCCCCTAGCTCCGAGCAGTACTTC	CSSSPPSSEQYF